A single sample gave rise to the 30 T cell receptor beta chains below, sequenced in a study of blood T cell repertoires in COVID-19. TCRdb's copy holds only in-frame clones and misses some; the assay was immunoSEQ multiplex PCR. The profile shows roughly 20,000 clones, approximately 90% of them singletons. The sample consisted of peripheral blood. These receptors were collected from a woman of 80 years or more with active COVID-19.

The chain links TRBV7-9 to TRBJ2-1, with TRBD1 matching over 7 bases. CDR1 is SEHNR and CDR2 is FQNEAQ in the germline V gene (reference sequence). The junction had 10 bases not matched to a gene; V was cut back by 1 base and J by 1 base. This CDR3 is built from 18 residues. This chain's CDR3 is CASSLGLQGPKSYNEQFF. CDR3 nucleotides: TGTGCCAGCAGCTTAGGCCTACAGGGGCCAAAGTCCTACAATGAGCAGTTCTTC. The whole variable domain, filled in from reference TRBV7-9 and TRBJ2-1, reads DTGVSQNPRHKITKRGQNVTFRCDPISEHNRLYWYRQTLGQGPEFLTYFQNEAQLEKSRLLSDRFSAERPKGSFSTLEIQRTEQGDSAMYLCASSLGLQGPKSYNEQFFGPGTRLTVL.

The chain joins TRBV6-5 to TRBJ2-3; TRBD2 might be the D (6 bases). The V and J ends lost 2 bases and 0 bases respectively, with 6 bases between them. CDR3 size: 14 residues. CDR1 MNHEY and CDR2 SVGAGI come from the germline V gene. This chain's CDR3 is CASSYGRSTDTQYF. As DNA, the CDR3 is TGTGCCAGCAGTTACGGGAGGAGCACAGATACGCAGTATTTT.

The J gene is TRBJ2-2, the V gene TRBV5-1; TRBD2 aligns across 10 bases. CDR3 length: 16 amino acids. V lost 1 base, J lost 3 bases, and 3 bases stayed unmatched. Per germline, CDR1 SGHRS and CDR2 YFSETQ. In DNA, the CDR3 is TGCGCCAGCAGCTTGCGGCTAGCGGGGGACACCGGGGAGCTGTTTTTT. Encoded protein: CASSLRLAGDTGELFF.

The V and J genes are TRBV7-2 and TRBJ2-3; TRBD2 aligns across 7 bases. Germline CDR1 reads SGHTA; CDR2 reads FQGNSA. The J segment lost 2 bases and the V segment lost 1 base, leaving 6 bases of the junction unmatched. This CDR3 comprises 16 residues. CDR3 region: CASSLDLRGNTDTQYF. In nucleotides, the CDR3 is TGTGCCAGCAGCTTAGACTTGCGGGGGAACACAGATACGCAGTATTTT.

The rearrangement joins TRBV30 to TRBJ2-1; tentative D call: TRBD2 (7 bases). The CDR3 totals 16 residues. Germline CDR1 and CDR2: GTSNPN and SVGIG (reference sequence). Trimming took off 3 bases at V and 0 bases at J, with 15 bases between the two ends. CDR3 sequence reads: CAWRWGGPSSYNEQFF. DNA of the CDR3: TGTGCCTGGAGATGGGGGGGCCCGAGCTCCTACAATGAGCAGTTCTTC.

Here the CDR3 DNA reads TGCGCCAGCAGCTTGCAGGGGGCACCCTCCTCTTCTGAAGCTTTCTTT. Protein product: CASSLQGAPSSSEAFF. This chain uses TRBV5-1 with TRBJ1-1; 8 positions agree with TRBD1. The length of the CDR3 is 16 residues. Germline V CDR1 and CDR2: SGHRS, YFSETQ. Trimming cost V 1 base and J 6 bases; bases outside gene matches: 11.

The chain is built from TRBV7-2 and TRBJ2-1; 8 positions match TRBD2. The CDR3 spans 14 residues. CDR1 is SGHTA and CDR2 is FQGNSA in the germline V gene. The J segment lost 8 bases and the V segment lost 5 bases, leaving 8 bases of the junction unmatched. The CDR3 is CASSGGTSFYEQFF. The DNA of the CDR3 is TGTGCCAGCAGCGGCGGGACTAGTTTTTATGAGCAGTTCTTC.

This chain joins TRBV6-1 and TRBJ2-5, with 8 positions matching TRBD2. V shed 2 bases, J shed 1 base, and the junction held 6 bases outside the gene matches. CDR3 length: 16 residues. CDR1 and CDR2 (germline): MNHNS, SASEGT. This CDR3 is CASSELGGGPQETQYF. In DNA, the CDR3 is TGTGCCAGCAGTGAATTGGGCGGGGGGCCCCAAGAGACCCAGTACTTC.

The CDR3 spells CASSDRDREETQYF. CDR3 DNA: TGTGCCAGCAGCGACCGGGACAGGGAAGAGACCCAGTACTTC. This chain links TRBV9 with TRBJ2-5, with TRBD1 matching 9 bases. The CDR3 contains 14 residues. Germline V gene data show CDR1 as SGDLS and CDR2 as YYNGEE. V trimming: 3 bases; J trimming: 3 bases; junction bases outside the gene matches: 3.

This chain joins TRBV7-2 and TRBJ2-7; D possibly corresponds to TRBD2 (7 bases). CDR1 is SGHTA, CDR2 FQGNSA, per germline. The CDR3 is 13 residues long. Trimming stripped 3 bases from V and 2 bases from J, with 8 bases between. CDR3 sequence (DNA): TGTGCCAGCAGCTTCGGGGGGCCCTACGAGCAGTACTTC. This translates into CASSFGGPYEQYF.

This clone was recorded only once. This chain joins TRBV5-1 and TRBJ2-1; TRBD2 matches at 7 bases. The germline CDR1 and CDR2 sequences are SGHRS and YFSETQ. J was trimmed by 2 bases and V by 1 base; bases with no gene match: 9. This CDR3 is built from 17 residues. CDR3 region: CASSLSAGTLTYNEQFF. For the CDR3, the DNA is TGCGCCAGCAGCTTGTCAGCGGGGACCCTTACCTACAATGAGCAGTTCTTC.

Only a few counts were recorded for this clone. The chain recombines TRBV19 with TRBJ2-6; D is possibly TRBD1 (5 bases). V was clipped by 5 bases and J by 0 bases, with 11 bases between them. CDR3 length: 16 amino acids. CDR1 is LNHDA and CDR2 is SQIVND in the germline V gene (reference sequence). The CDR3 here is CASSLSQVSGANVLTF. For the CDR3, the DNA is TGTGCCAGTAGTCTCTCACAGGTCTCTGGGGCCAACGTCCTGACTTTC. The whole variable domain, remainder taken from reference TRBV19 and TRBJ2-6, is DGGITQSPKYLFRKEGQNVTLSCEQNLNHDAMYWYRQDPGQGLRLIYYSQIVNDFQKGDIAEGYSVSREKKESFPLTVTSAQKNPTAFYLCASSLSQVSGANVLTFGAGSRLTVL.

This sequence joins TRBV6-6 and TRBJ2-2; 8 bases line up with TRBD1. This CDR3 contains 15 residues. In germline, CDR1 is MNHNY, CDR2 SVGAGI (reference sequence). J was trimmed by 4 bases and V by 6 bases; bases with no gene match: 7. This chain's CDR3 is CASSVTGAVTGELFF. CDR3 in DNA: TGTGCCAGCAGCGTGACAGGGGCTGTCACCGGGGAGCTGTTTTTT.

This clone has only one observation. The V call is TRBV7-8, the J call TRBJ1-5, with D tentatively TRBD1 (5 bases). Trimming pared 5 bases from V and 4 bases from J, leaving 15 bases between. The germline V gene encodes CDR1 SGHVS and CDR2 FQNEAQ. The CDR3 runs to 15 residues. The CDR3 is CASSGMGGVNQPQHF. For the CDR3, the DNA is TGTGCCAGCAGCGGGATGGGAGGGGTTAATCAGCCCCAGCATTTT. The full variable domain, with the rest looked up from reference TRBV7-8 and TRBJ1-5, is GAGVSQSPRYKVAKRGQDVALRCDPISGHVSLFWYQQALGQGPEFLTYFQNEAQLDKSGLPSDRFFAERPEGSVSTLKIQRTQQEDSAVYLCASSGMGGVNQPQHFGDGTRLSIL.

This chain's CDR3 is CSVPGQGAGAFF. The CDR3 DNA sequence: TGCAGCGTACCGGGACAGGGGGCAGGGGCTTTCTTT. The J gene is TRBJ1-1, the V gene TRBV29-1; 12 bases fit TRBD1. V lost 6 bases, J lost 11 bases, and 7 bases stayed unmatched. CDR1 SQVTM and CDR2 ANQGSEA come from the germline V gene. This CDR3 comprises 12 residues.

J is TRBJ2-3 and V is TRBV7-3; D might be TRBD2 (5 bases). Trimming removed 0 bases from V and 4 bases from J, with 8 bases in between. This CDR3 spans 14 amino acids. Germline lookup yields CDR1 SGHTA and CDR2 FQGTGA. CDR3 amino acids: CASSLTLAADTQYF. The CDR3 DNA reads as TGTGCCAGCAGCTTAACTCTAGCAGCAGATACGCAGTATTTT. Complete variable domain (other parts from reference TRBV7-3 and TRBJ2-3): GAGVSQTPSNKVTEKGKYVELRCDPISGHTALYWYRQSLGQGPEFLIYFQGTGAADDSGLPNDRFFAVRPEGSVSTLKIQRTERGDSAVYLCASSLTLAADTQYFGPGTRLTVL.

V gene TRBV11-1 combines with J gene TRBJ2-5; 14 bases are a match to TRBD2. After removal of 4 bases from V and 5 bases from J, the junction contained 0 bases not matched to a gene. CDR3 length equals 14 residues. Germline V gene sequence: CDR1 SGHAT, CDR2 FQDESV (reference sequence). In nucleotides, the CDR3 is TGTGCCAGCAGCTGGACTAGCGGGGGGGAGACCCAGTACTTC. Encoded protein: CASSWTSGGETQYF.

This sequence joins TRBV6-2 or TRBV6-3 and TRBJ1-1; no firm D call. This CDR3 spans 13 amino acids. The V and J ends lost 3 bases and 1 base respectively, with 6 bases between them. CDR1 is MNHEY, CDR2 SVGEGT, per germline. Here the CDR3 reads CASSYGWNTEAFF. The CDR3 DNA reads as TGTGCCAGCAGTTATGGCTGGAACACTGAAGCTTTCTTT.

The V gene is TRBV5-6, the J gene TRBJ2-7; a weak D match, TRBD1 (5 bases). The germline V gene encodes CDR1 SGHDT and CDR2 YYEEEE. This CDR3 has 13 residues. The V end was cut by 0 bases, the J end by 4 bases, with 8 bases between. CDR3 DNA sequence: TGTGCCAGCAGCTTGGGACAGCAGTACGAGCAGTACTTC. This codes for CASSLGQQYEQYF.

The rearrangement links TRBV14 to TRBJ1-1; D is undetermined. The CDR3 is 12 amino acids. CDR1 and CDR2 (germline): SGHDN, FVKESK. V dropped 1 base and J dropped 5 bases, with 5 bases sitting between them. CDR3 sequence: CASSQGGTEAFF. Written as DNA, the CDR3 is TGTGCCAGCAGCCAAGGAGGTACTGAAGCTTTCTTT.

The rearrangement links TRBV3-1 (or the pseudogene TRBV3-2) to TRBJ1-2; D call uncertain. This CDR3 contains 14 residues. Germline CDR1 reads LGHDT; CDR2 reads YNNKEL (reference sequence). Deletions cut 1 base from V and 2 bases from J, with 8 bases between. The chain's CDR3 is CASSQGTENYGYTF. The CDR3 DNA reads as TGTGCCAGCAGCCAAGGTACAGAGAACTATGGCTACACCTTC.

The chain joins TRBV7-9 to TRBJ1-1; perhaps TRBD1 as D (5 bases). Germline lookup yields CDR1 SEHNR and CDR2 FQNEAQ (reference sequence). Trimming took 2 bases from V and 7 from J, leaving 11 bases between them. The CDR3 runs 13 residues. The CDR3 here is CASSLSQGIEAFF. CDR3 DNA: TGTGCCAGCAGCTTAAGCCAGGGAATTGAAGCTTTCTTT.

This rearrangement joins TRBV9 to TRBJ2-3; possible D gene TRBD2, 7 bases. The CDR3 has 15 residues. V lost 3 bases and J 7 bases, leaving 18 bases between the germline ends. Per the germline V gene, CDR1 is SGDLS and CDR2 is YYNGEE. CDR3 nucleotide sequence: TGTGCCAGCAGCGCTTGGGGGGGGGCTCTAAATACGCAGTATTTT. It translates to CASSAWGGALNTQYF.

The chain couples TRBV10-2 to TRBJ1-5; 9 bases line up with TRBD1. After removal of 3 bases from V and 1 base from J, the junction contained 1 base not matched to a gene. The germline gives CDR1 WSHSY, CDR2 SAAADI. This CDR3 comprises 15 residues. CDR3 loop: CASSDGTGSNQPQHF. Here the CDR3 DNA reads TGCGCCAGCAGTGATGGGACAGGGAGCAATCAGCCCCAGCATTTT.

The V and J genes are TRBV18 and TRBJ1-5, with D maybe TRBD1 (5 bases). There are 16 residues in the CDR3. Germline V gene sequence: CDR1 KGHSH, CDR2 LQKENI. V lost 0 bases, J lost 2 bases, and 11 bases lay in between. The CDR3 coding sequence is TGTGCCAGCTCACCACCGGCTGGAGGGGGCAATCAGCCCCAGCATTTT. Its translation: CASSPPAGGGNQPQHF. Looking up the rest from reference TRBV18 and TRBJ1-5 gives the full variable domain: NAGVMQNPRHLVRRRGQEARLRCSPMKGHSHVYWYRQLPEEGLKFMVYLQKENIIDESGMPKERFSAEFPKEGPSILRIQQVVRGDSAAYFCASSPPAGGGNQPQHFGDGTRLSIL.

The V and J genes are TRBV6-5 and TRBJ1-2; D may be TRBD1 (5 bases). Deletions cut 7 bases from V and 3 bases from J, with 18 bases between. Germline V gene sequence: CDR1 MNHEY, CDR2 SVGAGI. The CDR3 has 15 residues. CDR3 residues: CASTPARRGYYGYTF. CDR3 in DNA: TGTGCCAGCACTCCCGCTCGTCGGGGGTACTATGGCTACACCTTC.

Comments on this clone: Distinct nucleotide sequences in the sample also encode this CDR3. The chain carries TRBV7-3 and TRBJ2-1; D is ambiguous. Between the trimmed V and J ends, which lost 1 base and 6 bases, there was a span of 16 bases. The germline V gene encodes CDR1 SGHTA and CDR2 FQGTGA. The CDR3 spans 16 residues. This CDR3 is CASSLIPSSQANEQFF. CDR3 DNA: TGTGCCAGCAGCTTAATCCCCAGTAGTCAGGCCAATGAGCAGTTCTTC.

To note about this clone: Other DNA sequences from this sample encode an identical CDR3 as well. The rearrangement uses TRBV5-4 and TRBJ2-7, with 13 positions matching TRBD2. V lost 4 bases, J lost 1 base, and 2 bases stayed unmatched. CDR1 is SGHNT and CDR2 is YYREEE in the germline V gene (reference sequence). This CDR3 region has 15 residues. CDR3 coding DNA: TGTGCCAGCAGCAGGGGACTAGCGGGGTCCTACGAGCAGTACTTC. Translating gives CASSRGLAGSYEQYF.

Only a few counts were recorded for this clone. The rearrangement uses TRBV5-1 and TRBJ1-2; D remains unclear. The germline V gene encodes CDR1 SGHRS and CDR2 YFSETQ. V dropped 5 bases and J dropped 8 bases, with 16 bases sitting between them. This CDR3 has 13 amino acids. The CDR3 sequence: CASSPEISGGYTF. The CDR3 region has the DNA TGCGCCAGCAGTCCGGAGATTTCGGGGGGCTACACCTTC.

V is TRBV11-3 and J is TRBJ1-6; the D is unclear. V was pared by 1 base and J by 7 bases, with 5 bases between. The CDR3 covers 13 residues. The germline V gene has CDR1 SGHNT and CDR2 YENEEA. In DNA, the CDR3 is TGTGCCAGCAGCTTAGGGCCGAATTCACCCCTCCACTTT. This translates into CASSLGPNSPLHF.